These T cell receptor beta chains were read from a single sample in a study of blood T cell repertoires in COVID-19. Some clones are missing from TCRdb's copy, which holds only in-frame ones; the method was immunoSEQ multiplex PCR. The sample consists of 150,000 to 200,000 clones, more than 85% of them appearing once. The source material was peripheral blood. All receptors come from a man aged 18 to 29 with acute or convalescent COVID-19. CDR3s include the opening cysteine and the closing phenylalanine or tryptophan. D genes are given only for firm matches. A clone size is listed for some rows: how often the clone was seen (once, few, many), or a class if it is expanded.

V gene	clone size	J gene	D gene	CDR3 DNA	CDR3 protein
TRBV3-1/TRBV3-2	.	TRBJ2-7	TRBD2	TGTGCCAGCAGAGCTCTAGCGGGGGATCAGTACTTC	CASRALAGDQYF
TRBV5-1	.	TRBJ1-1	TRBD1	TGCGCCAGCAGCTTGGTACCGGGACAGCTGAACACTGAAGCTTTCTTT	CASSLVPGQLNTEAFF
TRBV30	.	TRBJ1-5	TRBD1	TGTGCCTGGCGACAGGGAGGTCAGCCCCAGCATTTT	CAWRQGGQPQHF
TRBV4-1	once	TRBJ1-4	TRBD1	TGCGCCAGCAGTCAACAGGGGGTACCTAATGAAAAACTGTTTTTT	CASSQQGVPNEKLFF
TRBV2	few	TRBJ1-1	.	TGTGCCAGCAGGGACAGACAGCTACAAGAAGCTTTCTTT	CASRDRQLQEAFF
TRBV5-1	.	TRBJ1-3	.	TGCGCCAGCAGCGGTTCGATGGGACCCCGCGGGGACACCATATATTTT	CASSGSMGPRGDTIYF
TRBV7-9	.	TRBJ1-2	.	TGTGCCATCGAGGGTTCGTGGCTTAACTATGGCTACACCTTC	CAIEGSWLNYGYTF
TRBV5-1	.	TRBJ2-3	.	TGCGCCAGCAGCTTGGAGGGGCCGAGCACAGATACGCAGTATTTT	CASSLEGPSTDTQYF
TRBV6-5	.	TRBJ1-2	.	TGTGCCAGCAGGAACGGACAGTTCTATGGCTACACCTTC	CASRNGQFYGYTF
TRBV7-8	.	TRBJ2-1	TRBD1	TGTGCCAGCAGCACGGGACAGGGAACTATCTACAATGAGCAGTTCTTC	CASSTGQGTIYNEQFF
TRBV12-3/TRBV12-4	.	TRBJ1-2	.	TGTGCCAGCAGTTTAGATGGTCCGGGAGGCTACACCTTC	CASSLDGPGGYTF
TRBV18	.	TRBJ1-1	TRBD1	TGTGCCAGCTCACCTGGGAGACAGGGGGGCCATTTAGGGAACACTGAAGCTTTCTTT	CASSPGRQGGHLGNTEAFF
TRBV2	.	TRBJ1-5	.	TGTGCCAGCAGTGAAGGAGAGCCCCAGCATTTT	CASSEGEPQHF
TRBV24-1	.	TRBJ1-5	.	TGTGCCACCAGTGATTTGCCCGAGCCACGGGGTCAGCCCCAGCATTTT	CATSDLPEPRGQPQHF
TRBV7-2	.	TRBJ1-3	.	TGTGCCAGCGAACAAACGGGGAGTGGAAACACCATATATTTT	CASEQTGSGNTIYF
TRBV7-9	.	TRBJ1-1	.	TGTGCCAGCAGCTTGGGGGGTGGCACTGAAGCTTTCTTT	CASSLGGGTEAFF
TRBV5-6	.	TRBJ1-1	.	TGTGCCAGCAGCTTCACGGGATCTTCGAACACTGAAGCTTTCTTT	CASSFTGSSNTEAFF
TRBV5-1	few	TRBJ2-7	TRBD2	TGCGCCAGCAGCAGCGCCGGGACTAGCCTCTACGAGCAGTACTTC	CASSSAGTSLYEQYF
TRBV11-2	.	TRBJ1-3	.	TGTGCCAGCGGGGGGACGAACTGGAACACCATATATTTT	CASGGTNWNTIYF
TRBV27	.	TRBJ1-2	TRBD1	TGTGCCAGCAGTTCCAGACAGGGAGTCGGGTATGGCTACACCTTC	CASSSRQGVGYGYTF